Each of the 15 T cell receptor beta chains below was sequenced from the same sample in a study of blood T cell repertoires in COVID-19. Generated by immunoSEQ multiplex PCR, the TCRdb table keeps only in-frame clones and is missing some. The repertoire consists of some 240,000 clones, with roughly 79% occurring once and the leading ten covering roughly 8%. Sequencing input: peripheral blood. These receptors originate from an elderly woman with COVID-19, enrolled during active disease.

This clone was observed a single time. The chain employs TRBV6-2 or TRBV6-3 and TRBJ2-3, with TRBD2 matching 8 bases. J gave up 2 bases and V 3 bases, and 7 bases lay outside the gene matches. The CDR3 contains 16 residues. In germline, CDR1 is MNHEY, CDR2 SVGEGT. The CDR3 nucleotides are TGTGCCAGCAGTTATGAAAGCGGGAGAATCACAGATACGCAGTATTTT. This sequence encodes CASSYESGRITDTQYF.

The rearrangement joins TRBV5-4 to TRBJ1-4, with TRBD1 as a possible D gene (6 bases). In germline, CDR1 is SGHNT, CDR2 YYREEE (reference sequence). The CDR3 is made up of 15 amino acids. V dropped 0 bases and J dropped 8 bases, with 14 bases sitting between them. CDR3 coding DNA: TGTGCCAGCAGCTTGGGAGGGGGAGTGGTCGAAAAACTGTTTTTT. This codes for CASSLGGGVVEKLFF.

The chain couples TRBV10-1 to TRBJ2-4; TRBD1 agrees at 12 bases. Germline trimming cut 0 bases from V and 1 base from J; bases unmatched to any gene: 1. Germline values: CDR1 WNHNN, CDR2 SYGVQD (reference sequence). The CDR3 is 17 residues long. CDR3 sequence: CASSESGQGAAKNIQYF. CDR3 DNA: TGCGCCAGCAGTGAGTCGGGACAGGGGGCTGCCAAAAACATTCAGTACTTC.

CDR3 sequence (DNA): TGTGCCAGCAGGGTACAGGGATCGGAGACCCAGTACTTC. It specifies CASRVQGSETQYF. V gene TRBV28 combines with J gene TRBJ2-5; TRBD1 might be the D (6 bases). There are 13 residues in the CDR3. Trimming took 6 bases from V and 5 from J, leaving 13 bases between them. The germline V gene has CDR1 MDHEN and CDR2 SYDVKM.

The CDR3 nucleotides are TGTGCCAGCAGCTTAGAAGCCTCTAACTATGGCTACACCTTC. Its translation is CASSLEASNYGYTF. The rearrangement uses TRBV7-2 and TRBJ1-2; D uncertain. The CDR3 consists of 14 residues. Germline V gene lookup returns CDR1 SGHTA and CDR2 FQGNSA. Trimming removed 1 base at V and 0 bases at J, with 6 bases between.

The chain carries TRBV3-1 (or the pseudogene TRBV3-2) and TRBJ1-5, with 11 bases identical to TRBD1. The V segment lost 3 bases and the J segment 3 bases; nucleotides outside the gene matches: 4. Germline V CDR1 and CDR2: LGHDT, YNNKEL (reference sequence). This CDR3 spans 16 amino acids. The DNA of the CDR3 is TGTGCCAGCAGCCAGGGGACAGGGGGTCCCAATCAGCCCCAGCATTTT. This translates into CASSQGTGGPNQPQHF.

The chain recombines TRBV3-1 (or the pseudogene TRBV3-2) with TRBJ1-6, with a tentative D call TRBD1 (5 bases). In germline, CDR1 is LGHDT, CDR2 YNNKEL (reference sequence). V lost 3 bases and J lost 7, with 13 bases in between. The CDR3 sequence is 15 residues long. In nucleotides, the CDR3 is TGTGCCAGCAGCCAGGGCAGGGTGTCGAATTCACCCCTCCACTTT. Translation: CASSQGRVSNSPLHF.

The chain is built from TRBV23-1 and TRBJ1-1; no firm D call. TRBV23-1 is classed as an ORF, of uncertain function. CDR3 length: 16 residues. Trimming pared 8 bases from V and 6 bases from J, leaving 25 bases between. Here the CDR3 DNA reads TGCGCCAGCTCGCCTGTGAAGGGAGGTAATTCGGCTGAAGCTTTCTTT. It specifies CASSPVKGGNSAEAFF.

This chain's CDR3 is CASSLREYPGQGIYEQYF. In DNA, the CDR3 is TGTGCCAGCAGTTTAAGGGAATACCCGGGACAGGGTATTTACGAGCAGTACTTC. This chain links TRBV27 with TRBJ2-7; 9 bases are a match to TRBD1. The J segment lost 4 bases and the V segment lost 2 bases, leaving 15 bases of the junction unmatched. Germline V gene sequence: CDR1 MNHEY, CDR2 SMNVEV (reference sequence). The CDR3 is made up of 18 amino acids.

The CDR3 reads CASSTRLVSYNEQFF. The DNA of the CDR3 is TGTGCCAGCAGCACTCGACTAGTCTCCTACAATGAGCAGTTCTTC. This chain connects TRBV5-4 to TRBJ2-1; possible D gene TRBD2, 6 bases. CDR1 is SGHNT and CDR2 is YYREEE in the germline V gene (reference sequence). This CDR3 has 15 residues. Trimming took off 4 bases at V and 0 bases at J, with 11 bases between the two ends. The full variable domain, completed using reference TRBV5-4 and TRBJ2-1, is ETGVTQSPTHLIKTRGQQVTLRCSSQSGHNTVSWYQQALGQGPQFIFQYYREEENGRGNFPPRFSGLQFPNYSSELNVNALELDDSALYLCASSTRLVSYNEQFFGPGTRLTVL.

The table lists this clone with a count of one. The chain is built from TRBV5-7 and TRBJ1-5, with 9 bases identical to TRBD1. TRBV5-7 belongs to the ORF category, with a function that is uncertain. Trimming cost V 5 bases and J 4 bases; bases outside gene matches: 10. CDR3 size: 16 residues. CDR3 loop: CASSPPPGQGNQPQHF. For the CDR3, the DNA is TGTGCCAGCAGTCCCCCCCCGGGACAGGGAAATCAGCCCCAGCATTTT.

The rearrangement uses TRBV9 and TRBJ2-2; 8 nucleotides align to TRBD1. V trimming: 0 bases; J trimming: 4 bases; junction bases outside the gene matches: 2. The length of the CDR3 is 15 residues. Germline V lookup: CDR1 SGDLS, CDR2 YYNGEE. The CDR3 loop reads CASSVAGGGTGELFF. CDR3 sequence (DNA): TGTGCCAGCAGCGTAGCAGGGGGCGGCACCGGGGAGCTGTTTTTT.

The chain employs TRBV5-1 and TRBJ2-1; perhaps TRBD2 as D (6 bases). Trimming took 7 bases from V and 4 from J, leaving 15 bases between them. The CDR3 sequence is 14 residues long. Germline values: CDR1 SGHRS, CDR2 YFSETQ. The CDR3 loop is CASQPGTLYNEQFF. Written as DNA, the CDR3 is TGCGCCAGCCAGCCCGGGACTCTTTACAATGAGCAGTTCTTC.

This chain joins TRBV11-2 and TRBJ2-5; 8 positions agree with TRBD1. J lost 3 bases, V lost 5 bases, and 5 bases had no gene match. CDR1 and CDR2 (germline): SGHAT, FQNNGV. This CDR3 comprises 14 residues. The CDR3 loop reads CASSTGQGKETQYF. CDR3 nucleotides: TGTGCCAGCAGCACCGGACAGGGAAAAGAGACCCAGTACTTC.

The genes are TRBV27 and TRBJ2-1, with 7 bases fitting TRBD2. Germline loops: CDR1 MNHEY, CDR2 SMNVEV (reference sequence). The CDR3 spans 16 residues. V gave up 7 bases and J gave up 10 bases; unmatched junction bases: 19. This chain's CDR3 is CASTPPRASGGGEQFF. The CDR3 nucleotides read TGTGCCAGCACCCCCCCCAGGGCTAGCGGAGGAGGGGAGCAGTTCTTC.